The sequence of this T cell receptor (beta chain) was determined in a study of Ad26.COV2.S vaccination and SARS-CoV-2 variants. Study-level information: It was the COV1001 Ad26.COV2.S trial arm that included the donor. Intramuscular Ad26.COV2.S doses were given once or twice, 56 days apart. Findings of the study overall: There was reportedly substantial breadth in spike-specific CD8+ and CD4+ T cell responses after vaccination.

CDR3 length: 17 amino acids. The germline CDR1 and CDR2 sequences are SGHAT and FQNNGV. V lost 1 base to trimming and J lost 1 base, with 13 bases between them. Profiling relied on immunoSEQ multiplex PCR, and the TCRdb table lists in-frame clones only, not all of them. The sample holds around 450,000 clones; 89% are singletons and the top ten take 1.5% to 2%. Remarks on this clone: Its antigen is not identified.

Treatment indicated: over 15 received Ad26.COV2.S at low or high dose, single or two shots; 5 received placebo; per-sample allocation not given. The samples were gathered on day 63 after the first injection of vaccine or placebo. The sequence was collected from a person aged 18-60 years who received the Ad26.COV2.S COVID-19 vaccine or a placebo. The gene calls are TRBV11-2 and TRBJ1-4; TRBD1 might be the D (6 bases). Source: peripheral blood, taken in a trial of Ad26.COV2.S vaccine versus placebo. The CDR3: CASSLGTAGGTNEKLFF. The CDR3 nucleotides are TGTGCCAGCAGCTTAGGGACAGCCGGTGGAACTAATGAAAAACTGTTTTTT.